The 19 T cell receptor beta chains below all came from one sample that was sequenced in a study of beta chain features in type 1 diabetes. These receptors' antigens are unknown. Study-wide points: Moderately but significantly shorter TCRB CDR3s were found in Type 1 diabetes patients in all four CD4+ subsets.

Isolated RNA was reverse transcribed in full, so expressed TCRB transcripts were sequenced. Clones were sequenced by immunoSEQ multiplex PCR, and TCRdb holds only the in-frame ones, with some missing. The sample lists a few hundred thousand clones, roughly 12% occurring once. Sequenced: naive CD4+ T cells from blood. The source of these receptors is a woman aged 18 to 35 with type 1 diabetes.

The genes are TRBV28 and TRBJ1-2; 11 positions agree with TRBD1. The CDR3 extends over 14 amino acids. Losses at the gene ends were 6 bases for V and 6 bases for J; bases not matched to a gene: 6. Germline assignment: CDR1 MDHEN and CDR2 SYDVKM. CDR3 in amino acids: CASRSGQGADGYTF. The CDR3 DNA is TGTGCCAGCAGATCCGGACAGGGGGCTGATGGCTACACCTTC.

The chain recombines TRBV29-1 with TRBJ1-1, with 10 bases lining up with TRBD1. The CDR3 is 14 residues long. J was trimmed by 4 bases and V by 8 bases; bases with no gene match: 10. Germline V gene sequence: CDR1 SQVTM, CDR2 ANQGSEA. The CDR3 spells CSSKTGTGATEAFF. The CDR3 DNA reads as TGCAGCTCTAAAACCGGGACAGGGGCCACTGAAGCTTTCTTT.

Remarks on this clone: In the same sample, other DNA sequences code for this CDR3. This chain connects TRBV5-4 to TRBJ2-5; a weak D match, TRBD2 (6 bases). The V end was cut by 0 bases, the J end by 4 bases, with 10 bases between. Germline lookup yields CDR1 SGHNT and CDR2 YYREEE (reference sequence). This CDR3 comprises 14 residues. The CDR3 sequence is CASSLAGGRETQYF. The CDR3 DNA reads TGTGCCAGCAGCTTGGCTGGGGGGAGAGAGACCCAGTACTTC. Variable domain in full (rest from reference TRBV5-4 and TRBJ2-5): ETGVTQSPTHLIKTRGQQVTLRCSSQSGHNTVSWYQQALGQGPQFIFQYYREEENGRGNFPPRFSGLQFPNYSSELNVNALELDDSALYLCASSLAGGRETQYFGPGTRLLVL.

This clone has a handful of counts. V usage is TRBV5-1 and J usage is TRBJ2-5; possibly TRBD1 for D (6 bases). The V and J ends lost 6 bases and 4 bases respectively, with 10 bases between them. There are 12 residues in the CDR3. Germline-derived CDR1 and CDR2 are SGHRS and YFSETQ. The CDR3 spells CASTQGTETQYF. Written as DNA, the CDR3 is TGCGCCAGCACCCAGGGGACAGAGACCCAGTACTTC.

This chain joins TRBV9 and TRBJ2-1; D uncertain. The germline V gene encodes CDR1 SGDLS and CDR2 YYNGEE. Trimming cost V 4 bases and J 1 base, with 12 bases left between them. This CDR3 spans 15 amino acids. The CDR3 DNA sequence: TGTGCCAGCAGCCCTCCCTCCACTTCCTACAATGAGCAGTTCTTC. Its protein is CASSPPSTSYNEQFF.

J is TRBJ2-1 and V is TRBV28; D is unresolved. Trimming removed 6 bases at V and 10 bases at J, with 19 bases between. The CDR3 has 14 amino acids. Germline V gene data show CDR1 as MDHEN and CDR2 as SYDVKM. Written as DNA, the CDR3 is TGTGCCAGCAGACTCGGCGGATTTTTGGCCGAGCAGTTCTTC. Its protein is CASRLGGFLAEQFF.

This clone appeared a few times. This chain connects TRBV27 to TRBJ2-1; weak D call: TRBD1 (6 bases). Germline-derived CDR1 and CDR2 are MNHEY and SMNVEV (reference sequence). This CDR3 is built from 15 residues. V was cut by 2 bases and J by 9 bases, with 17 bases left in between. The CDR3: CASSLTGFSEGEQFF. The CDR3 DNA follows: TGTGCCAGCAGTTTAACAGGGTTCAGCGAGGGTGAGCAGTTCTTC.

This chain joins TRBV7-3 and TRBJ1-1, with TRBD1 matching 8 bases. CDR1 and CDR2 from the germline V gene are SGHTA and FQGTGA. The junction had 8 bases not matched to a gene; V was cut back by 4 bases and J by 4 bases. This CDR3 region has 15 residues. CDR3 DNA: TGTGCCAGCAGCTCCGGGGTCGGACAGGGCACTGAAGCTTTCTTT. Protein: CASSSGVGQGTEAFF.

In DNA, the CDR3 is TGCGCCAGCAGTCCGCCAACCGGGACAGGGTGTCAAGAGACCCAGTACTTC. Protein: CASSPPTGTGCQETQYF. The V and J genes are TRBV23-1 and TRBJ2-5; 9 nucleotides line up with TRBD1. TRBV23-1 is an open reading frame whose function is uncertain. V was clipped by 4 bases and J by 2 bases; unmatched bases: 11. The CDR3 length is 17 residues.

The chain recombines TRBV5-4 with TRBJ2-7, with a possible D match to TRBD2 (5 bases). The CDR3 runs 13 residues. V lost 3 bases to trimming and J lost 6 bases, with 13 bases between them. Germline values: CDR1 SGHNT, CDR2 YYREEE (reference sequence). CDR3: CASSSPLAREQYF. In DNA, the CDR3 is TGTGCCAGCAGCTCCCCGCTAGCCCGCGAGCAGTACTTC. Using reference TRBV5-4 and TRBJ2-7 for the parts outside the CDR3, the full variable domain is ETGVTQSPTHLIKTRGQQVTLRCSSQSGHNTVSWYQQALGQGPQFIFQYYREEENGRGNFPPRFSGLQFPNYSSELNVNALELDDSALYLCASSSPLAREQYFGPGTRLTVT.

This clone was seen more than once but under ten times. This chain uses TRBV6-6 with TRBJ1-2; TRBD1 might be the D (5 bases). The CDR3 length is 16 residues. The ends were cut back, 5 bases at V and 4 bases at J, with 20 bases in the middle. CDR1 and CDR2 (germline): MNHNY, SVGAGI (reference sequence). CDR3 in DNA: TGTGCCAGCAGTCTCCCCGCTCCCAGGGATCGCTATGGCTACACCTTC. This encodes CASSLPAPRDRYGYTF.

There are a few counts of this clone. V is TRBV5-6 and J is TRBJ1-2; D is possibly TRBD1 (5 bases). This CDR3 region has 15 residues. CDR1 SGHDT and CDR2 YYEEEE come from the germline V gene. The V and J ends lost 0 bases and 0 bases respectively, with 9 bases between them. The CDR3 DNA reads TGTGCCAGCAGCTTGGGCCAGGGCGCTAACTATGGCTACACCTTC. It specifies CASSLGQGANYGYTF.

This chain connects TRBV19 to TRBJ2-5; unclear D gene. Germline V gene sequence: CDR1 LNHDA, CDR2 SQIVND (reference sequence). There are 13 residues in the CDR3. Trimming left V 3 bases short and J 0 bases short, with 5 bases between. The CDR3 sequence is CASSIQDQETQYF. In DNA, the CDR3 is TGTGCCAGTAGTATCCAGGACCAAGAGACCCAGTACTTC. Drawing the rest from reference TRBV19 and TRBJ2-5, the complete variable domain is DGGITQSPKYLFRKEGQNVTLSCEQNLNHDAMYWYRQDPGQGLRLIYYSQIVNDFQKGDIAEGYSVSREKKESFPLTVTSAQKNPTAFYLCASSIQDQETQYFGPGTRLLVL.

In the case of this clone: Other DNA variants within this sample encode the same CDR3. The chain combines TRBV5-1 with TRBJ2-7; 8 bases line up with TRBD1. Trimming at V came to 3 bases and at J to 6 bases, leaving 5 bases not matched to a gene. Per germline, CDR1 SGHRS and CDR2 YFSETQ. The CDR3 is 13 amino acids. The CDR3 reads CASSSGQGGEQYF. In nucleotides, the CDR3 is TGCGCCAGCAGCTCTGGACAGGGCGGCGAGCAGTACTTC.

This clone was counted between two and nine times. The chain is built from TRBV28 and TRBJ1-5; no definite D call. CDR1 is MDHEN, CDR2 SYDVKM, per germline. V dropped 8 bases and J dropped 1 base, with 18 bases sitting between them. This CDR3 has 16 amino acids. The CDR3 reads CASSGRQVQSNQPQHF. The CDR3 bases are TGTGCCAGCTCCGGGAGGCAGGTACAAAGCAATCAGCCCCAGCATTTT.

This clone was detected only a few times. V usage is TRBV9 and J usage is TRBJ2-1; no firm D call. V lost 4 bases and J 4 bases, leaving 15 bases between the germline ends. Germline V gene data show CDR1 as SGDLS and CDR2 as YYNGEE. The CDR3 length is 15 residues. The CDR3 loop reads CASSPTPALYNEQFF. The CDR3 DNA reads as TGTGCCAGCAGCCCGACACCCGCATTATACAATGAGCAGTTCTTC. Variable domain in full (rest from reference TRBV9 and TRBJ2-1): DSGVTQTPKHLITATGQRVTLRCSPRSGDLSVYWYQQSLDQGLQFLIQYYNGEERAKGNILERFSAQQFPDLHSELNLSSLELGDSALYFCASSPTPALYNEQFFGPGTRLTVL.

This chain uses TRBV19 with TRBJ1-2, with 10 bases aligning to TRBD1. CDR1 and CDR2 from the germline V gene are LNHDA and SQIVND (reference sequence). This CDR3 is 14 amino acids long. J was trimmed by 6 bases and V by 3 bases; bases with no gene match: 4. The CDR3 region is CASSMGQGFDGYTF. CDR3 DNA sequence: TGTGCCAGTAGTATGGGACAGGGGTTCGATGGCTACACCTTC.

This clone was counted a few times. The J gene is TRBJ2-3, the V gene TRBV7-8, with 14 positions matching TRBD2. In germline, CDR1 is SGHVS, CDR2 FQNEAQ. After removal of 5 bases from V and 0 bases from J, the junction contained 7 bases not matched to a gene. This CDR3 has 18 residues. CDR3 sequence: CASSPLGLAGASTDTQYF. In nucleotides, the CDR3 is TGTGCCAGCAGCCCCCTGGGACTAGCGGGGGCTAGCACAGATACGCAGTATTTT.

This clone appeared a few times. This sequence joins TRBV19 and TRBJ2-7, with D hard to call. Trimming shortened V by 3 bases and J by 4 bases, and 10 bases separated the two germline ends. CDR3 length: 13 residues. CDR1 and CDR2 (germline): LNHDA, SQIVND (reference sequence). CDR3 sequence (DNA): TGTGCCAGTAGTATTCGACATCCTTACGAGCAGTACTTC. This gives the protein CASSIRHPYEQYF.